This T cell receptor (beta chain) derives from a study of immune evolution from preneoplasia to lung adenocarcinoma. Sequencing used immunoSEQ multiplex PCR; TCRdb keeps in-frame clones, though not all of them. This table has about 8,200 clones, around 80% appearing once. CDR3 length: 16 residues. Unmatched junction bases numbered 7, after V lost 3 bases and J lost 5 bases. Per the germline V gene, CDR1 is LGHNA and CDR2 is YNFKEQ. This clone was seen once. The sample taken for sequencing was FFPE minimally invasive lung adenocarcinoma tissue. This TCR derives from a person aged 70 to 85 with lung adenocarcinoma. The chain employs TRBV4-2 and TRBJ1-4, with 9 bases fitting TRBD1. The CDR3 spells CASSHIMGQGNEKLFF. The CDR3 DNA reads TGTGCCAGCAGCCACATTATGGGACAGGGCAATGAAAAACTGTTTTTT.